This T cell receptor (beta chain) was obtained from a study of blood T cell repertoires in COVID-19. Sequencing was performed with immunoSEQ multiplex PCR; in TCRdb, only in-frame clones are kept and a portion is missing. In the table there are about 93,000 clones, approximately 88% of which are singletons. Material: peripheral blood. The receptor was isolated from a man in his 60s with COVID-19, enrolled during active disease.

The CDR3 sequence: CASSRKRGRAEETQYF. CDR3 sequence (DNA): TGTGCCAGCAGTCGAAAACGCGGGAGGGCCGAAGAGACCCAGTACTTC. The rearrangement uses TRBV6-6 and TRBJ2-5; 9 nucleotides agree with TRBD2. Germline loops: CDR1 MNHNY, CDR2 SVGAGI (reference sequence). The CDR3 extends over 16 amino acids. V trimming: 5 bases; J trimming: 3 bases; junction bases outside the gene matches: 10.